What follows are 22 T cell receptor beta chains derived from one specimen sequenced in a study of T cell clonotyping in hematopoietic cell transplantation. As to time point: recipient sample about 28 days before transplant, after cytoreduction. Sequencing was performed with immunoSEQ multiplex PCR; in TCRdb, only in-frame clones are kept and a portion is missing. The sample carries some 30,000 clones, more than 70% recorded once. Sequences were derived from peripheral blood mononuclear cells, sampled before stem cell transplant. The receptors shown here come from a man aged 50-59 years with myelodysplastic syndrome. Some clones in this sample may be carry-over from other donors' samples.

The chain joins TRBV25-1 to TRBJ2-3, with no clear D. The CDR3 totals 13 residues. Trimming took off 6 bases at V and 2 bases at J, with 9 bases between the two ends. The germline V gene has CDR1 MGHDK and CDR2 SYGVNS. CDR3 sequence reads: CASRRVNTDTQYF. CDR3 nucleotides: TGTGCCAGCAGGAGAGTAAACACAGATACGCAGTATTTT.

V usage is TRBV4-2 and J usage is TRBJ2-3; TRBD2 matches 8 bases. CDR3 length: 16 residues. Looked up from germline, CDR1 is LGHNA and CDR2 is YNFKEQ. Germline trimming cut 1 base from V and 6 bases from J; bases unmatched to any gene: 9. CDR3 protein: CASSQAGSGGADTQYF. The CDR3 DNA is TGTGCCAGCAGCCAAGCAGGGAGCGGGGGTGCGGATACGCAGTATTTT.

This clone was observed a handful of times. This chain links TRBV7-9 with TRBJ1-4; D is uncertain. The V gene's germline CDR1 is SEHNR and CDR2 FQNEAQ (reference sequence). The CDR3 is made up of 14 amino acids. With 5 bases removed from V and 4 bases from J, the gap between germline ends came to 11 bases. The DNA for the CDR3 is TGTGCCAGCAGCCCCGCGCGCCTTAATGAAAAACTGTTTTTT. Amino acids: CASSPARLNEKLFF.

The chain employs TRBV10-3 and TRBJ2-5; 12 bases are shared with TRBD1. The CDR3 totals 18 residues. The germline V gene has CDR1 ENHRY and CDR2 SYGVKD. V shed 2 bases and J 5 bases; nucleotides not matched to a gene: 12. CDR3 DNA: TGTGCCATCAGTGAGCTACCCGGGACAGGGGGCGGAAAGGAGACCCAGTACTTC. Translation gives CAISELPGTGGGKETQYF.

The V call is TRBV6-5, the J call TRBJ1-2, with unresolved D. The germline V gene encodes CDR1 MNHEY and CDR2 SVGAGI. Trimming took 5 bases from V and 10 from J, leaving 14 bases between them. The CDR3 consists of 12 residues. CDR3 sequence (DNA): TGTGCCAGCAGTGCGACTTCCGCCGACTACACCTTC. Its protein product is CASSATSADYTF.

In DNA, the CDR3 is TGTGCCTGGTCCACTCCGGGTAGGGGGGCTAGGGAGACCCAGTACTTC. Translation: CAWSTPGRGARETQYF. This sequence joins TRBV30 and TRBJ2-5; D tentatively reads TRBD1 or TRBD2 (6 bases each). Trimming took 5 bases from V and 5 from J, leaving 24 bases between them. CDR1 and CDR2 (germline): GTSNPN, SVGIG (reference sequence). The CDR3 has 16 amino acids.

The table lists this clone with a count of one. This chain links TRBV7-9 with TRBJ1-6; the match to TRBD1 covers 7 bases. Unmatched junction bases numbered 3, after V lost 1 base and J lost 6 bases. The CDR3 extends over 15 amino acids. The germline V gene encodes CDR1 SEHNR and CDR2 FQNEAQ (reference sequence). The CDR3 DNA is TGTGCCAGCAGCTTAGGTGACAGGGTTAATTCACCCCTCCACTTT. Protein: CASSLGDRVNSPLHF.

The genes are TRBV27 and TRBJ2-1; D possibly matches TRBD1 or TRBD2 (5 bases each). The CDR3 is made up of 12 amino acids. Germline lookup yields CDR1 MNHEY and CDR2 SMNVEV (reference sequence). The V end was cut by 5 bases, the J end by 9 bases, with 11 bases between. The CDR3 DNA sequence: TGTGCCAGCAGTCTGGGACCACTTGAGCAGTTCTTC. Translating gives CASSLGPLEQFF.

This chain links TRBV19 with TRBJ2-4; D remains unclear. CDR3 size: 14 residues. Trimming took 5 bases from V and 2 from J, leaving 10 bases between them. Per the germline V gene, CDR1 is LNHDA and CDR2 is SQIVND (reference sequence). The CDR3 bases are TGTGCCAGTAGTCCCCGAGGTCCCAAAAACATTCAGTACTTC. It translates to CASSPRGPKNIQYF.

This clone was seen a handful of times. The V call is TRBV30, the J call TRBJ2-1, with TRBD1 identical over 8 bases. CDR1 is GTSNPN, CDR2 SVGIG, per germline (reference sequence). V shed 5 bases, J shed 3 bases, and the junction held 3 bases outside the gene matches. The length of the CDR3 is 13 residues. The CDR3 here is CAWWTGNYNEQFF. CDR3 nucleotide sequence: TGTGCCTGGTGGACAGGGAACTACAATGAGCAGTTCTTC. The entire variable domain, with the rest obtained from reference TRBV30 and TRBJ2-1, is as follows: SQTIHQWPATLVQPVGSPLSLECTVEGTSNPNLYWYRQAAGRGLQLLFYSVGIGQISSEVPQNLSASRPQDRQFILSSKKLLLSDSGFYLCAWWTGNYNEQFFGPGTRLTVL.

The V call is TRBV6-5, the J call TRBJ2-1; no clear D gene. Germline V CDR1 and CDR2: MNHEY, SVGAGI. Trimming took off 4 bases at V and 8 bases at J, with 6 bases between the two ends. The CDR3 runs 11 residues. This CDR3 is CASSSADEQFF. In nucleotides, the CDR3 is TGTGCCAGCAGTTCGGCCGATGAGCAGTTCTTC.

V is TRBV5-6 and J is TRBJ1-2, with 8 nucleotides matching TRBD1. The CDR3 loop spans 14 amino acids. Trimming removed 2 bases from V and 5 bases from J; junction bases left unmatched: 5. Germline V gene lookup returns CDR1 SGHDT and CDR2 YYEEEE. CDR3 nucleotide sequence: TGTGCCAGCAGCTTTGTTGGACAGGGATATGGCTACACCTTC. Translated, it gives CASSFVGQGYGYTF.

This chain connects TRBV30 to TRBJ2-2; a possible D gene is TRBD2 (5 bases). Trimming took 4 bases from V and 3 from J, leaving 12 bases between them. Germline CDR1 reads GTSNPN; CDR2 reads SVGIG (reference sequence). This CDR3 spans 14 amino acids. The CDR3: CAWKGVSDTGELFF. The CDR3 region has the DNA TGTGCCTGGAAGGGAGTCAGTGACACCGGGGAGCTGTTTTTT.

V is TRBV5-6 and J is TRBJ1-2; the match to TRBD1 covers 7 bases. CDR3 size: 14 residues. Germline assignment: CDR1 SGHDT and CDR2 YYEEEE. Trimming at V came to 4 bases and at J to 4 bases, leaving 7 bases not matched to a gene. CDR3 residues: CASSPPDRSYGYTF. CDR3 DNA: TGTGCCAGCAGCCCCCCGGACAGGAGCTATGGCTACACCTTC.

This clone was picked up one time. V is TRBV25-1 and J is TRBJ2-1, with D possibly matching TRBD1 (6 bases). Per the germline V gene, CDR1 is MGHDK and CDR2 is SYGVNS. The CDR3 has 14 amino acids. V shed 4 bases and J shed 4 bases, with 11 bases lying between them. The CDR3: CASSARGSYNEQFF. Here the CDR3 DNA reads TGTGCCAGCAGTGCTAGGGGGAGTTACAATGAGCAGTTCTTC. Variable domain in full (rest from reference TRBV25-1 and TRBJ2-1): EADIYQTPRYLVIGTGKKITLECSQTMGHDKMYWYQQDPGMELHLIHYSYGVNSTEKGDLSSESTVSRIRTEHFPLTLESARPSHTSQYLCASSARGSYNEQFFGPGTRLTVL.

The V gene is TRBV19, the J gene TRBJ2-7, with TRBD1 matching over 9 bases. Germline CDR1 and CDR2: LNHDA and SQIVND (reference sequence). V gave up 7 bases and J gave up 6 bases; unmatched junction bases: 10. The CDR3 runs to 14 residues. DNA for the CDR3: TGTGCCAGTACCGCGGGGACAGGGAGGGGCGAGCAGTACTTC. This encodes CASTAGTGRGEQYF.

This chain's CDR3 is CASSGVSSLYEQYF. CDR3 nucleotide sequence: TGTGCCAGCAGCGGAGTCTCGAGCCTCTACGAGCAGTACTTC. The V call is TRBV5-6, the J call TRBJ2-7; unclear D gene. The CDR3 runs 14 residues. Germline V gene lookup returns CDR1 SGHDT and CDR2 YYEEEE. Deletions cut 4 bases from V and 3 bases from J, with 14 bases between.

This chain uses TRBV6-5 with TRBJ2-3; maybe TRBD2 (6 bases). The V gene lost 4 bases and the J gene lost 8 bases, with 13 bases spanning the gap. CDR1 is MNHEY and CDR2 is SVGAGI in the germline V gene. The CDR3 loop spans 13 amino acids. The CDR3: CASSSTRSGTQYF. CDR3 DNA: TGTGCCAGCAGTTCGACTAGAAGCGGTACGCAGTATTTT.

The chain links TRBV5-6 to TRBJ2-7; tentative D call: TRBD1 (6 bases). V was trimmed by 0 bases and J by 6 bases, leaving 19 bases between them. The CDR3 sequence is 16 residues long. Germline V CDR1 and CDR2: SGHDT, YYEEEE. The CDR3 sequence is CASSLGDGQGITEQYF. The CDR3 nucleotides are TGTGCCAGCAGCTTGGGAGACGGTCAGGGGATAACCGAGCAGTACTTC.

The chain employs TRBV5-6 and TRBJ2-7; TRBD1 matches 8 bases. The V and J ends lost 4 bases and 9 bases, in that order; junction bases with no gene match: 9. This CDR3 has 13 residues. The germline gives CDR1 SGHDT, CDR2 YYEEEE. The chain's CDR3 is CASSLTGQGRQYF. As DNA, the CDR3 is TGTGCCAGCAGCCTAACAGGACAGGGTAGGCAGTACTTC. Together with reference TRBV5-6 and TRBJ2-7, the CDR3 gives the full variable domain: DAGVTQSPTHLIKTRGQQVTLRCSPKSGHDTVSWYQQALGQGPQFIFQYYEEEERQRGNFPDRFSGHQFPNYSSELNVNALLLGDSALYLCASSLTGQGRQYFGPGTRLTVT.

CDR3 amino acids: CASRGGLGVDTQYF. The CDR3 region has the DNA TGTGCCAGCAGGGGGGGACTAGGGGTAGATACGCAGTATTTT. This chain connects TRBV6-5 to TRBJ2-3, with 8 bases aligning to TRBD2. Losses at the gene ends were 6 bases for V and 5 bases for J; bases not matched to a gene: 7. CDR1 is MNHEY and CDR2 is SVGAGI in the germline V gene. There are 14 residues in the CDR3.

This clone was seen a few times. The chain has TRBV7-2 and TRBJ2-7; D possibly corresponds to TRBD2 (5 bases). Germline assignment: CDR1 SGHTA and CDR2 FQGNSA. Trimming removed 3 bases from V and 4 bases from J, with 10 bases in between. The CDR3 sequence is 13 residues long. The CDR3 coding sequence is TGTGCCAGCAGCTTGGGCCGGGGTTACGAGCAGTACTTC. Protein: CASSLGRGYEQYF.